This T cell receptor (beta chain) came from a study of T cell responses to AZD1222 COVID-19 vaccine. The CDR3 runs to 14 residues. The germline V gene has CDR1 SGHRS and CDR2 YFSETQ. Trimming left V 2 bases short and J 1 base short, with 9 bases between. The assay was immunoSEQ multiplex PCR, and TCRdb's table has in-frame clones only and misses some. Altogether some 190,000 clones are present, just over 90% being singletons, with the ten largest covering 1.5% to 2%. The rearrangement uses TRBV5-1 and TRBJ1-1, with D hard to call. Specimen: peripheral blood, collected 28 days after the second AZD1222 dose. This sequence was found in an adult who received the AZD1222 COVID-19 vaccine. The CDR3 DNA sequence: TGCGCCAGCAGCTTCTCCCCCCAGAACACTGAAGCTTTCTTT. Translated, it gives CASSFSPQNTEAFF.